This T cell receptor beta chain was identified during a study of metastatic and nonmetastatic thyroid tumors. Study context: From malignant and benign thyroid patients, repertoires in blood and in tumor or nodule tissue were compared. General study points: In both blood and tumor samples, TCR beta diversity was reported significantly higher for malignant than benign nodules.

This CDR3 is built from 17 residues. Trimming left V 1 base short and J 0 bases short, with 14 bases between. Germline assignment: CDR1 SGHAT and CDR2 FQNNGV. About this clone: The antigen is unknown.

No patient had received any treatment before thyroid surgery. Original handling: A distant-metastasis classifier for papillary thyroid cancer was built using CDR3 differences across clinicopathological groups. TCRdb reprocessed the PCR reads using MiXCR. TCRdb, not the authors, supplied the V and J calls. The table has 30,000 to 45,000 clones, about 45% seen once. The sequencing sample was made of tumor tissue. The V gene is TRBV11-2, the J gene TRBJ2-3; D assignment may be TRBD1 or TRBD2 (5 bases each). This sequence originates from a male donor with papillary thyroid cancer or a benign thyroid nodule (not recorded which). Some clones in this sample may be carry-over from other donors' samples. The CDR3 coding sequence is TGTGCCAGCAGCTTAGTCGGGGCACCGACTAGCACAGATACGCAGTATTTT. It codes for CASSLVGAPTSTDTQYF. The variable domain in full, completed from reference TRBV11-2 and TRBJ2-3, reads EAGVAQSPRYKIIEKRQSVAFWCNPISGHATLYWYQQILGQGPKLLIQFQNNGVVDDSQLPKDRFSAERLKGVDSTLKIQPAKLEDSAVYLCASSLVGAPTSTDTQYFGPGTRLTVL.